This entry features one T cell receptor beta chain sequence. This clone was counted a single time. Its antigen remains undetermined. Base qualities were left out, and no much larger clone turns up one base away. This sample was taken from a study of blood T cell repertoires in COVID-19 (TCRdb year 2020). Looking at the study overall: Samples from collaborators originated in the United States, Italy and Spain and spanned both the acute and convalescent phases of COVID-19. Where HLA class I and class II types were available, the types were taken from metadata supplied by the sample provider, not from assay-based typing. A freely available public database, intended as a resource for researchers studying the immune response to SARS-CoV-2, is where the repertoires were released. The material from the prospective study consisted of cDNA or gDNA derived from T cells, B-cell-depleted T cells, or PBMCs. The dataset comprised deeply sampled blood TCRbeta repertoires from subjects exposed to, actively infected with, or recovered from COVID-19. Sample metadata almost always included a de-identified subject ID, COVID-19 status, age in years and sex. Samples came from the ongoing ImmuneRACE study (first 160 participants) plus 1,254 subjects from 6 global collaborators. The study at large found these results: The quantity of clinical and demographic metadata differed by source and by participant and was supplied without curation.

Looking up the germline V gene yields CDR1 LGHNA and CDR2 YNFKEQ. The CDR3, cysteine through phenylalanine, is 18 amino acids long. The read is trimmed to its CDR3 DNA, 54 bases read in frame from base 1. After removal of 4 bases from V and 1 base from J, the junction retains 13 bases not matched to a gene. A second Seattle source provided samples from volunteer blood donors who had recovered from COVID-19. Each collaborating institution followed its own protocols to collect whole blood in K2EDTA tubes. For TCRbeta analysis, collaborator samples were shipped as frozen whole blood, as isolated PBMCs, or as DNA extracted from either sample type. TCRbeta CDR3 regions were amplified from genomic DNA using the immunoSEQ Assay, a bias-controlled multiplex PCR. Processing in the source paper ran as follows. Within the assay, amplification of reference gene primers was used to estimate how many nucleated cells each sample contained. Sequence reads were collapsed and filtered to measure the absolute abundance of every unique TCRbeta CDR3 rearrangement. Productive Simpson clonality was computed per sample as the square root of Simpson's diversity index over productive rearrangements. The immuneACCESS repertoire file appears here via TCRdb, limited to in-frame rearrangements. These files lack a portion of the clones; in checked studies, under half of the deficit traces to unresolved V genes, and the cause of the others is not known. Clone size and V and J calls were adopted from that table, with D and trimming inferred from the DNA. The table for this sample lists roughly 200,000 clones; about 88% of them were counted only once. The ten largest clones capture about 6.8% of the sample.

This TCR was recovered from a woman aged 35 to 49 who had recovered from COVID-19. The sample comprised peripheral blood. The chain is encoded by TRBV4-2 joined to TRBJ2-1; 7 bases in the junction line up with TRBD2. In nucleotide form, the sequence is TGTGCCAGCAGCCGGCGTGTGCTAGCGGACCCTTCCTACAATGAGCAGTTCTTC. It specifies CASSRRVLADPSYNEQFF.